This T cell receptor beta chain is drawn from a study of Graves' ophthalmopathy and Graves' hyperthyroidism. Whole-study findings and limits: Most thyroid clonotypes expanded beyond 0.001 frequency were also found in blood.

Moderate-to-severe activity, with CAS ≥3, NOSPECS ≥4 and duration under 3 months, characterized the donors with ophthalmopathy. In germline, CDR1 is ENHRY, CDR2 SYGVKD. With 7 bases removed from V and 1 base from J, the gap between germline ends came to 11 bases. This CDR3 spans 13 amino acids. The TCR beta CDR3 regions underwent amplification from RNA transcripts. HTBI primers served in a first-round RT-PCR, which a second-round multiplex PCR followed. TCRdb ran MiXCR on the multiplex PCR reads and lists one entry per CDR3 protein. Of about half a million distinct CDR3 sequences listed, 13% to 15% are singletons. As regards this clonotype: What it binds is unknown.

The TCR comes from a woman under 40 with Graves' ophthalmopathy. This rearrangement joins TRBV10-3 to TRBJ2-7; no definite D call. Material: blood. CDR3 coding DNA: TGTGCCATCATGGGCCAGTCATCCTACGAGCAGTACTTC. It translates to CAIMGQSSYEQYF.